This passage covers 22 T cell receptor beta chains from one sample sequenced in a study of cytotoxic CD8 clonotypes in ibrutinib-treated CLL. Clones were sequenced by immunoSEQ multiplex PCR, and TCRdb holds only the in-frame ones, with some missing. Here the sample spans 90,000 to 150,000 clones, 55% to 75% being singletons. Material: PBMCs, obtained after 24 months of ibrutinib treatment. These receptors were obtained from a human donor with chronic lymphocytic leukemia.

This chain joins TRBV7-6 and TRBJ2-6; D gene ambiguous. The CDR3 is 14 amino acids. Germline CDR1 reads SGHVS; CDR2 reads FNYEAQ. Trimming took off 2 bases at V and 0 bases at J, with 2 bases between the two ends. The CDR3: CASSLNSGANVLTF. For the CDR3, the DNA is TGTGCCAGCAGCTTAAACTCTGGGGCCAACGTCCTGACTTTC. Full variable domain (rest looked up from reference TRBV7-6 and TRBJ2-6): GAGVSQSPRYKVTKRGQDVALRCDPISGHVSLYWYRQALGQGPEFLTYFNYEAQQDKSGLPNDRFSAERPEGSISTLTIQRTEQRDSAMYRCASSLNSGANVLTFGAGSRLTVL.

V and J are TRBV25-1 and TRBJ1-1, with D uncertain. This CDR3 comprises 14 residues. Germline assignment: CDR1 MGHDK and CDR2 SYGVNS. The V end was cut by 3 bases, the J end by 0 bases, with 8 bases between. The CDR3 reads CASSDTVLNTEAFF. The CDR3 nucleotides read TGTGCCAGCAGTGATACGGTATTGAACACTGAAGCTTTCTTT.

This clone appeared once. The chain has TRBV28 and TRBJ1-2, with D tentatively TRBD1 (5 bases). V was trimmed by 2 bases and J by 4 bases, leaving 17 bases between them. The CDR3 contains 16 residues. Per the germline V gene, CDR1 is MDHEN and CDR2 is SYDVKM. The CDR3 reads CASSLDEGRGSYGYTF. The CDR3 coding sequence is TGTGCCAGCAGTTTAGATGAGGGACGGGGTAGCTATGGCTACACCTTC.

This clone is judged medium-sized (0.01 to 0.1%). The chain combines TRBV9 with TRBJ2-2, with D unresolved. The CDR3 has 12 amino acids. V dropped 0 bases and J dropped 5 bases, with 2 bases sitting between them. Germline V CDR1 and CDR2: SGDLS, YYNGEE. The CDR3 coding sequence is TGTGCCAGCAGCGTAGGGACCGGGGAGCTGTTTTTT. Protein sequence: CASSVGTGELFF.

This clone was counted only a few times. CDR3 bases: TGTGCCTGGAGTTTAGGGACAGGGGGCACAGATACGCAGTATTTT. Translation: CAWSLGTGGTDTQYF. The rearrangement joins TRBV30 to TRBJ2-3; 10 bases are a match to TRBD1. Germline values: CDR1 GTSNPN, CDR2 SVGIG (reference sequence). Germline trimming cut 2 bases from V and 1 base from J; bases unmatched to any gene: 3. The CDR3 covers 15 residues.

V is TRBV7-2 and J is TRBJ2-1; 7 nucleotides agree with TRBD2. The CDR3 is 17 residues long. From germline, CDR1 is SGHTA and CDR2 FQGNSA. V shed 3 bases, J shed 0 bases, and the junction held 8 bases outside the gene matches. The CDR3 region is CASSFKMGGGSYNEQFF. The CDR3 nucleotides read TGTGCCAGCAGCTTTAAAATGGGCGGGGGCTCCTACAATGAGCAGTTCTTC.

The chain joins TRBV6-5 to TRBJ2-7; 7 bases map to TRBD1. The germline V gene has CDR1 MNHEY and CDR2 SVGAGI. The V gene end was trimmed by 0 bases and the J gene end by 4 bases; junction bases not matched to a gene: 6. CDR3 length: 15 amino acids. The CDR3 protein is CASSYSIQGWYEQYF. The CDR3 coding sequence is TGTGCCAGCAGTTACTCGATACAGGGGTGGTACGAGCAGTACTTC.

The rearrangement uses TRBV18 and TRBJ1-3, with D possibly matching TRBD1 (6 bases). This CDR3 comprises 17 residues. The V gene's germline CDR1 is KGHSH and CDR2 LQKENI. V lost 2 bases to trimming and J lost 1 base, with 15 bases between them. Written as DNA, the CDR3 is TGTGCCAGCTCACCAGCCTACGGGGGGCAATCTGGAAACACCATATATTTT. Encoded protein: CASSPAYGGQSGNTIYF.

This clone turned up a few times. The chain couples TRBV7-2 to TRBJ2-7; D not resolved. V was cut by 3 bases and J by 2 bases, with 8 bases left in between. The germline V gene has CDR1 SGHTA and CDR2 FQGNSA. The CDR3 covers 13 residues. In DNA form, the CDR3 reads TGTGCCAGCAGCTTTTACATTACCTACGAGCAGTACTTC. Amino acid sequence: CASSFYITYEQYF.

V gene TRBV7-9 combines with J gene TRBJ1-3; D is uncertain. Germline-derived CDR1 and CDR2 are SEHNR and FQNEAQ (reference sequence). CDR3 length equals 14 residues. The germline V and J ends were trimmed by 1 base and 2 bases, with 6 bases remaining between them. The CDR3, as DNA: TGTGCCAGCAGCTTAGTAGAGCCTGGAAACACCATATATTTT. Translation: CASSLVEPGNTIYF. Supplemented by reference TRBV7-9 and TRBJ1-3, the full variable domain reads DTGVSQNPRHKITKRGQNVTFRCDPISEHNRLYWYRQTLGQGPEFLTYFQNEAQLEKSRLLSDRFSAERPKGSFSTLEIQRTEQGDSAMYLCASSLVEPGNTIYFGEGSWLTVV.

This chain connects TRBV4-2 to TRBJ1-1; the match to TRBD1 covers 11 bases. CDR1 and CDR2 (germline): LGHNA, YNFKEQ. Losses at the gene ends were 5 bases for V and 2 bases for J; bases not matched to a gene: 1. The CDR3 consists of 14 residues. CDR3: CASSGQGANTEAFF. The CDR3 DNA reads as TGTGCCAGCAGCGGACAGGGGGCCAACACTGAAGCTTTCTTT.

This clone was counted only a few times. The gene calls are TRBV6-5 and TRBJ2-5; no reliable D call. The CDR3 has 11 amino acids. From germline, CDR1 is MNHEY and CDR2 SVGAGI. The germline V and J ends were trimmed by 6 bases and 5 bases, with 7 bases remaining between them. Here the CDR3 reads CASRTRETQYF. The CDR3 coding sequence is TGTGCCAGCAGGACCAGGGAGACCCAGTACTTC.

This clone was seen a single time. The chain uses TRBV28 and TRBJ2-7; D is perhaps TRBD2 (5 bases). Trimming took 7 bases from V and 2 from J, leaving 18 bases between them. CDR1 MDHEN and CDR2 SYDVKM come from the germline V gene. The CDR3 has 15 residues. CDR3 sequence (DNA): TGTGCCAGCACACCGGGCAGATGGACTCCCTACGAGCAGTACTTC. This sequence encodes CASTPGRWTPYEQYF.

This chain links TRBV15 with TRBJ1-2, with D uncertain. V was shortened by 5 bases and J by 2 bases, with 9 bases between the two germline ends. This CDR3 is 13 amino acids long. Germline assignment: CDR1 LNHNV and CDR2 YYDKDF (reference sequence). CDR3 bases: TGTGCCACCAGCCAAGGGCAGAACTATGGCTACACCTTC. It is translated as CATSQGQNYGYTF. Using reference TRBV15 and TRBJ1-2 for the parts outside the CDR3, the full variable domain is DAMVIQNPRYQVTQFGKPVTLSCSQTLNHNVMYWYQQKSSQAPKLLFHYYDKDFNNEADTPDNFQSRRPNTSFCFLDIRSPGLGDTAMYLCATSQGQNYGYTFGSGTRLTVV.

V usage is TRBV30 and J usage is TRBJ1-2; TRBD1 matches at 10 bases. Germline loops: CDR1 GTSNPN, CDR2 SVGIG (reference sequence). V shed 3 bases, J shed 8 bases, and the junction held 3 bases outside the gene matches. The CDR3 consists of 12 residues. The CDR3 sequence is CAWSGQGGGYTF. The CDR3 region has the DNA TGTGCCTGGAGCGGACAGGGGGGAGGCTACACCTTC. The full variable domain, its missing parts supplied by reference TRBV30 and TRBJ1-2, is SQTIHQWPATLVQPVGSPLSLECTVEGTSNPNLYWYRQAAGRGLQLLFYSVGIGQISSEVPQNLSASRPQDRQFILSSKKLLLSDSGFYLCAWSGQGGGYTFGSGTRLTVV.

V and J are TRBV12-2 and TRBJ2-3; TRBD2 reflects the table's D call only, with no check against the DNA. TRBV12-2 is recorded as a pseudogene. This CDR3 spans 17 amino acids. In DNA form, the CDR3 reads TGTGCAAGTCGCTTCAGGGGTAGCGGGGCTAGCACAGATACGCAGTATTTT. Residues: CASRFRGSGASTDTQYF.

V and J are TRBV6-1 and TRBJ1-2; tentatively, D is TRBD1 (6 bases). Trimming shortened V by 6 bases and J by 1 base, and 12 bases separated the two germline ends. Per germline, CDR1 MNHNS and CDR2 SASEGT. This CDR3 has 14 amino acids. The CDR3 protein is CASSRDTNNYGYTF. In DNA form, the CDR3 reads TGTGCCAGCAGCCGGGACACCAATAACTATGGCTACACCTTC.

The CDR3 loop reads CASSLGVSYEQYF. DNA for the CDR3: TGTGCCAGCAGCTTGGGCGTATCCTACGAGCAGTACTTC. The V gene is TRBV5-4, the J gene TRBJ2-7; D gene uncertain. CDR1 is SGHNT and CDR2 is YYREEE in the germline V gene (reference sequence). The V end was cut by 0 bases, the J end by 1 base, with 5 bases between. The length of the CDR3 is 13 residues.

The chain combines TRBV30 with TRBJ2-1; the D gene is possibly TRBD2 (5 bases). V lost 1 base, J lost 7 bases, and 14 bases lay in between. The CDR3 contains 14 residues. The germline gives CDR1 GTSNPN, CDR2 SVGIG (reference sequence). As DNA, the CDR3 is TGTGCCTGGAGTGGGCAGCGGTCGATGAATGAGCAGTTCTTC. Translated: CAWSGQRSMNEQFF.

The CDR3 DNA reads TGTGCCAGCAGCGTAATGGAGAACACTGAAGCTTTCTTT. It is translated as CASSVMENTEAFF. The rearrangement links TRBV9 to TRBJ1-1; unclear D gene. V was trimmed by 1 base and J by 1 base, leaving 5 bases between them. The CDR3 contains 13 residues. CDR1 and CDR2 from the germline V gene are SGDLS and YYNGEE.

This clone showed up just once. The gene calls are TRBV5-1 and TRBJ2-3; 9 bases are shared with TRBD1. V shed 7 bases, J shed 3 bases, and the junction held 12 bases outside the gene matches. CDR1 is SGHRS and CDR2 is YFSETQ in the germline V gene. The CDR3 covers 16 residues. The CDR3 loop is CASFPGGQGKTDTQYF. The DNA of the CDR3 is TGCGCCAGCTTCCCGGGGGGACAGGGTAAGACAGATACGCAGTATTTT.

The rearrangement joins TRBV9 to TRBJ2-1; D not certain. V gave up 3 bases and J gave up 2 bases, with 9 bases separating them. CDR1 is SGDLS and CDR2 is YYNGEE in the germline V gene. The CDR3 contains 14 residues. DNA for the CDR3: TGTGCCAGCAGCGGCGTGCTGACCTACAATGAGCAGTTCTTC. Its protein product is CASSGVLTYNEQFF. Full variable domain (rest looked up from reference TRBV9 and TRBJ2-1): DSGVTQTPKHLITATGQRVTLRCSPRSGDLSVYWYQQSLDQGLQFLIQYYNGEERAKGNILERFSAQQFPDLHSELNLSSLELGDSALYFCASSGVLTYNEQFFGPGTRLTVL.